These 13 T cell receptor beta chains were sequenced from one sample in a study of response to subunit inactivated influenza vaccine. TCRdb recomputed calls from the RT-PCR reads with MiXCR, one row per CDR3 protein. Seen here are about 180,000 distinct CDR3 sequences, about 9% observed once, and the top ten hold roughly a tenth. The sequences come from non-naive T cells sorted from PBMCs, collected on the day of vaccination. These receptors came from a man aged 50 or older who received an inactivated influenza vaccine.

In its sample, this clonotype was seen many times. The chain employs TRBV25-1 and TRBJ2-7, with no clear D. Germline V gene data show CDR1 as MGHDK and CDR2 as SYGVNS. The CDR3 extends over 14 amino acids. With 1 base removed from V and 1 base from J, the gap between germline ends came to 8 bases. The CDR3 spells CASSELSRSYEQYF. As DNA, the CDR3 is TGTGCCAGCAGTGAATTGTCCAGGTCCTACGAGCAGTACTTC.

This clonotype was recorded many times. The gene calls are TRBV12-3 or TRBV12-4 and TRBJ1-1; TRBD1 aligns across 10 bases. The V gene end was trimmed by 3 bases and the J gene end by 6 bases; junction bases not matched to a gene: 7. The CDR3 consists of 15 residues. CDR3 region: CASSLRTGGVSEAFF. In DNA, the CDR3 is TGTGCCAGCAGTTTGCGGACAGGGGGAGTCTCTGAAGCTTTCTTT.

This clonotype was seen only a few times. This chain joins TRBV20-1 and TRBJ2-3, with TRBD2 as a possible D gene (6 bases). Trimming left V 0 bases short and J 5 bases short, with 15 bases between. The CDR3 is 15 amino acids. The germline V gene encodes CDR1 DFQATT and CDR2 SNEGSKA (reference sequence). The CDR3 DNA follows: TGCAGTGCTAGAGATTGGGGGGTCGGCGGAGATACGCAGTATTTT. This encodes CSARDWGVGGDTQYF.

This clonotype was observed at least ten times. The chain couples TRBV14 to TRBJ1-3; weak D call: TRBD1 (5 bases). The CDR3 contains 11 residues. The germline V gene encodes CDR1 SGHDN and CDR2 FVKESK. Trimming cost V 6 bases and J 8 bases, with 8 bases left between them. The CDR3 spells CASRRDYTIYF. The CDR3 DNA is TGTGCCAGCAGACGGGACTACACCATATATTTT.

This clonotype showed up just once. V is TRBV5-5 and J is TRBJ2-3, with D possibly matching TRBD2 (5 bases). V lost 3 bases, J lost 1 base, and 9 bases lay in between. The CDR3 contains 14 residues. Germline CDR1 SGHKS, CDR2 YYEKEE (reference sequence). The DNA of the CDR3 is TGTGCCAGCAGCTCCCGGACTGGCACAGATACGCAGTATTTT. This encodes CASSSRTGTDTQYF.

The chain carries TRBV30 and TRBJ2-7; no clear D gene. The germline V and J ends were trimmed by 4 bases and 0 bases, with 7 bases remaining between them. This CDR3 comprises 12 residues. Germline values: CDR1 GTSNPN, CDR2 SVGIG (reference sequence). CDR3 in DNA: TGTGCCTGGACCGGCCTCTCCTACGAGCAGTACTTC. This encodes CAWTGLSYEQYF.

The V call is TRBV4-1, the J call TRBJ1-5, with D unresolved. Germline V gene sequence: CDR1 MGHRA, CDR2 YSYEKL. V shed 2 bases and J shed 6 bases, with 11 bases lying between them. This CDR3 contains 14 residues. The CDR3 protein is CASSQNSRVQPQHF. The CDR3 DNA reads TGCGCCAGCAGCCAAAACTCAAGGGTTCAGCCCCAGCATTTT.

This chain connects TRBV19 to TRBJ2-3; D is tentatively TRBD1 or TRBD2 (5 bases each). V gave up 7 bases and J gave up 0 bases, with 8 bases separating them. The CDR3 sequence is 13 residues long. CDR1 and CDR2 from the germline V gene are LNHDA and SQIVND (reference sequence). CDR3 loop: CASKGPSTDTQYF. CDR3 coding DNA: TGTGCCAGTAAGGGACCGAGCACAGATACGCAGTATTTT.

This clonotype was counted many times. J is TRBJ2-7 and V is TRBV20-1; D is possibly TRBD2 (6 bases). CDR1 DFQATT and CDR2 SNEGSKA come from the germline V gene (reference sequence). The CDR3 spans 14 residues. Trimming left V 4 bases short and J 9 bases short, with 22 bases between. CDR3 in amino acids: CSATRLDVGLWQYF. DNA of the CDR3: TGCAGTGCTACCCGACTAGATGTGGGTCTGTGGCAGTACTTC.

This clonotype appeared a single time. This chain links TRBV7-2 with TRBJ2-5, with D unclear. Germline V CDR1 and CDR2: SGHTA, FQGNSA. The CDR3 covers 12 residues. Trimming shortened V by 11 bases and J by 4 bases, and 14 bases separated the two germline ends. CDR3: CAAGRAGETQYF. The CDR3 DNA follows: TGTGCCGCCGGCCGGGCCGGAGAGACCCAGTACTTC.

This clonotype has a count of ten or more. CDR3: CASSVGTSGFTDTQYF. DNA of the CDR3: TGTGCCAGCAGCGTAGGGACTAGCGGCTTCACAGATACGCAGTATTTT. This rearrangement joins TRBV9 to TRBJ2-3; 10 bases align to TRBD2. The CDR3 is 16 residues long. V trimming: 0 bases; J trimming: 2 bases; junction bases outside the gene matches: 3. Germline CDR1 and CDR2: SGDLS and YYNGEE.

This clonotype was observed a handful of times. This rearrangement joins TRBV18 to TRBJ2-1; D gene uncertain. Germline V gene sequence: CDR1 KGHSH, CDR2 LQKENI. The CDR3 has 15 amino acids. V dropped 2 bases and J dropped 8 bases, with 16 bases sitting between them. CDR3 sequence (DNA): TGTGCCAGCTCACCAAATAGAGGCGTGTGGGATGAGCAGTTCTTC. Amino acids: CASSPNRGVWDEQFF.

This clonotype occurred a few times. The rearrangement links TRBV11-2 to TRBJ2-3, with 8 nucleotides matching TRBD2. This CDR3 spans 15 amino acids. V was pared by 5 bases and J by 5 bases, with 9 bases of the junction left unmatched. The germline V gene has CDR1 SGHAT and CDR2 FQNNGV. CDR3 region: CASSPPGLAGDTQYF. CDR3 coding DNA: TGTGCCAGCAGCCCGCCGGGGCTAGCGGGAGATACGCAGTATTTT.